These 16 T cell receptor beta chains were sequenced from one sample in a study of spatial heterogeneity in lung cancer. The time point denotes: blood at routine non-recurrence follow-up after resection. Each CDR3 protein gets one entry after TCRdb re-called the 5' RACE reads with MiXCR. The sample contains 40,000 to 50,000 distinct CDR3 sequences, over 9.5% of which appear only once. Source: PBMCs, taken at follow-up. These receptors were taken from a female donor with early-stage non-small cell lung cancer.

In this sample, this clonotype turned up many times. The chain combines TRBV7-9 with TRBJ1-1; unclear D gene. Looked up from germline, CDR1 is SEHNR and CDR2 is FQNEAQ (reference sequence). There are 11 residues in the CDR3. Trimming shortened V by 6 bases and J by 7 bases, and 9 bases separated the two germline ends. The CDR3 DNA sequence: TGTGCCAGCAGGCAGCACGTTGAAGCTTTCTTT. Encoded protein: CASRQHVEAFF. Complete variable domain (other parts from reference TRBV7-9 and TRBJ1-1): DTGVSQNPRHKITKRGQNVTFRCDPISEHNRLYWYRQTLGQGPEFLTYFQNEAQLEKSRLLSDRFSAERPKGSFSTLEIQRTEQGDSAMYLCASRQHVEAFFGQGTRLTVV.

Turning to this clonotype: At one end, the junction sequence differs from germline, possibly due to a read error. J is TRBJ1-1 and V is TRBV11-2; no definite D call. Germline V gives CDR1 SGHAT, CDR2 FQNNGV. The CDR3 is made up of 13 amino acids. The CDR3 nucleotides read TGTGTCAGCAGCTTCGGGGTCATGACTGAAGCTTTCTTT. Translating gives CVSSFGVMTEAFF.

The CDR3 protein is CSATSGRRPDEQFF. The DNA for the CDR3 is TGCAGTGCAACTAGCGGGAGAAGGCCCGATGAGCAGTTCTTC. The chain has TRBV20-1 and TRBJ2-1; TRBD2 agrees at 11 bases. The CDR3 totals 14 residues. The V segment lost 6 bases and the J segment 8 bases; nucleotides outside the gene matches: 9. Germline V gene data show CDR1 as DFQATT and CDR2 as SNEGSKA (reference sequence).

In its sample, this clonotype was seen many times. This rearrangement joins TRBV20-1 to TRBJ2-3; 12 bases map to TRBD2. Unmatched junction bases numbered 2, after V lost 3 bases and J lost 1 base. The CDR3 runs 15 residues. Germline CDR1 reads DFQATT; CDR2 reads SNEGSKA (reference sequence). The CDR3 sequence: CSASASGGGTDTQYF. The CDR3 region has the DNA TGCAGTGCTAGTGCTAGCGGGGGGGGCACAGATACGCAGTATTTT.

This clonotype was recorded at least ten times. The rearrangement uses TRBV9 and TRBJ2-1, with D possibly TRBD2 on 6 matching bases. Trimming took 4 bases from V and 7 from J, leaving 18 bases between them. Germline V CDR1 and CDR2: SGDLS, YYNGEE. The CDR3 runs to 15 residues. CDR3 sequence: CASSPSGLSRNEQFF. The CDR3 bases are TGTGCCAGCAGCCCCTCGGGACTTTCTCGGAATGAGCAGTTCTTC.

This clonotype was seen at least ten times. CDR3: CASSVANGMGTEAFF. The CDR3 nucleotides read TGTGCCAGCAGCGTAGCTAATGGGATGGGCACTGAAGCTTTCTTT. The genes are TRBV9 and TRBJ1-1, with D hard to call. The CDR3 is 15 amino acids. Germline CDR1 is SGDLS and CDR2 is YYNGEE. The V end was cut by 0 bases, the J end by 4 bases, with 13 bases between. Full variable domain (missing parts from reference TRBV9 and TRBJ1-1): DSGVTQTPKHLITATGQRVTLRCSPRSGDLSVYWYQQSLDQGLQFLIQYYNGEERAKGNILERFSAQQFPDLHSELNLSSLELGDSALYFCASSVANGMGTEAFFGQGTRLTVV.

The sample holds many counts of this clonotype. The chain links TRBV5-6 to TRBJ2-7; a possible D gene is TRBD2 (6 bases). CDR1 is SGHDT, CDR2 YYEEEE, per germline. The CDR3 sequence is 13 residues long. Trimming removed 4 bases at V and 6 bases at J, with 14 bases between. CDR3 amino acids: CASSPAGPAEQYF. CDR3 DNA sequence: TGTGCCAGCAGCCCTGCGGGGCCCGCCGAGCAGTACTTC.

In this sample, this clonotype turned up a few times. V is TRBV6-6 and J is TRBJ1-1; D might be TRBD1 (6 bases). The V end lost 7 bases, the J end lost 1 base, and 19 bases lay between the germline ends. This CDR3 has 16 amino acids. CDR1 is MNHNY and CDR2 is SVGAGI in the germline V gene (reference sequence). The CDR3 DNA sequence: TGTGCCAGCATGATACCCCCGGGACACCCGAACACTGAAGCTTTCTTT. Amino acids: CASMIPPGHPNTEAFF.

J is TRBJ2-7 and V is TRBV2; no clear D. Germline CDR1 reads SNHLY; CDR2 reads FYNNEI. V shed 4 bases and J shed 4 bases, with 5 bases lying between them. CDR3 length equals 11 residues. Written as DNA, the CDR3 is TGTGCCAGCAGTGCCGTTTACGAGCAGTACTTC. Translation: CASSAVYEQYF.

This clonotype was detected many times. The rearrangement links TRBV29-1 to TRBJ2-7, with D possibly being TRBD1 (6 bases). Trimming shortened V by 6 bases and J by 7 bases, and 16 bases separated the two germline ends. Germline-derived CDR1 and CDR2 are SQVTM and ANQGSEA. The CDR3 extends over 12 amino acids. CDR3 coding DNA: TGCAGCGTCCAACAGGGATCAAGGGAGCAGTACTTC. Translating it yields CSVQQGSREQYF.

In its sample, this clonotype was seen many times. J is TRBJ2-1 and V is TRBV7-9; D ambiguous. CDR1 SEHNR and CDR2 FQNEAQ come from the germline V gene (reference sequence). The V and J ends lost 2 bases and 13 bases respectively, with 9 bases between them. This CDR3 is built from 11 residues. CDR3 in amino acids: CASSLQNAQFF. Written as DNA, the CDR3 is TGTGCCAGCAGCTTACAAAACGCTCAGTTCTTC.

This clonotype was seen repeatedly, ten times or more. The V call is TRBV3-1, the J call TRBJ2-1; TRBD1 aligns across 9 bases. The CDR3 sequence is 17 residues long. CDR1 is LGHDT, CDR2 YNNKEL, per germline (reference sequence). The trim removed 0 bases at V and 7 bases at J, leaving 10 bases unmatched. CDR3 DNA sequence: TGTGCCAGCAGCCAAGAGCGGGACAGGGTCATCAGGAATGAGCAGTTCTTC. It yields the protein CASSQERDRVIRNEQFF.

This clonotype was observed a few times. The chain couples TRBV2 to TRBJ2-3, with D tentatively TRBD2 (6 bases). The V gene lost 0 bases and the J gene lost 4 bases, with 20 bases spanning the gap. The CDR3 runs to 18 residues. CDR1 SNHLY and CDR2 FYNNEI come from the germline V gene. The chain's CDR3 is CASSEAITRGSRPDTQYF. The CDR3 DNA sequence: TGTGCCAGCAGTGAAGCGATTACACGGGGGAGCAGACCAGATACGCAGTATTTT.

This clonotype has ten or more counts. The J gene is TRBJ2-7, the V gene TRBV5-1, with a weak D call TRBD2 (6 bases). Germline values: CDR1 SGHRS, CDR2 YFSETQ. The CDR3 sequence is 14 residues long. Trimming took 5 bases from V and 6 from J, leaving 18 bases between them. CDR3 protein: CASRVSGQTLEQYF. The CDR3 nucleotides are TGCGCCAGCAGAGTAAGCGGGCAGACCCTCGAGCAGTACTTC. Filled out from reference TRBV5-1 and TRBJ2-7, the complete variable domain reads KAGVTQTPRYLIKTRGQQVTLSCSPISGHRSVSWYQQTPGQGLQFLFEYFSETQRNKGNFPGRFSGRQFSNSRSEMNVSTLELGDSALYLCASRVSGQTLEQYFGPGTRLTVT.

Here the CDR3 DNA reads TGTGCCAGCATGCACAGATCTAGCACAGATACGCAGTATTTT. Translation: CASMHRSSTDTQYF. The chain carries TRBV6-6 and TRBJ2-3; D gene unclear. Germline CDR1 and CDR2: MNHNY and SVGAGI (reference sequence). The CDR3 loop spans 14 amino acids. Trimming removed 7 bases from V and 0 bases from J, with 11 bases in between.

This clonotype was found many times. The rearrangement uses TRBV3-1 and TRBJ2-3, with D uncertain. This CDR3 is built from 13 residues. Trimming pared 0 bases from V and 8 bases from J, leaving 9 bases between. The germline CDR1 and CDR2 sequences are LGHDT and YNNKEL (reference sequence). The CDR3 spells CASSQDRLGTQYF. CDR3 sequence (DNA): TGTGCCAGCAGCCAAGATCGACTGGGTACGCAGTATTTT.